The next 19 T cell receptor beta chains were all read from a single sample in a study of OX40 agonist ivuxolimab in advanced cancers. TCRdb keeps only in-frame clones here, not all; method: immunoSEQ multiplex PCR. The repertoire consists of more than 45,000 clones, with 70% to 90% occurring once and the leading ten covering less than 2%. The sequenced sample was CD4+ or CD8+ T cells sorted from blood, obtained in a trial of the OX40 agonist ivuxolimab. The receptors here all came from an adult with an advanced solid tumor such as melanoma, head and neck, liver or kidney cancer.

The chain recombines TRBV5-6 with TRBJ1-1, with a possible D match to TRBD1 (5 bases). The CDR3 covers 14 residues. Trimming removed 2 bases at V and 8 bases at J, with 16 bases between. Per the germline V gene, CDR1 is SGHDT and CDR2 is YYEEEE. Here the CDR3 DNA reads TGTGCCAGCAGCTTAGGGACCCGCTACAAGGAAGCTTTCTTT. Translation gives CASSLGTRYKEAFF.

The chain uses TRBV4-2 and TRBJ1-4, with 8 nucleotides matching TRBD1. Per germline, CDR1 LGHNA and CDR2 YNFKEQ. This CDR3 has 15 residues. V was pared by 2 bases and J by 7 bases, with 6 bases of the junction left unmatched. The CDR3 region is CASSQRQGFREKLFF. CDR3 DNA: TGTGCCAGCAGCCAAAGACAGGGGTTTCGTGAAAAACTGTTTTTT.

For the CDR3, the DNA is TGCAGCGTTGAAGCTCAGGGAAGGGAAAAACTGTTTTTT. Its protein product is CSVEAQGREKLFF. The rearrangement joins TRBV29-1 to TRBJ1-4; the D gene is possibly TRBD1 (5 bases). V was clipped by 1 base and J by 8 bases, with 11 bases between them. There are 13 residues in the CDR3. Germline V CDR1 and CDR2: SQVTM, ANQGSEA.

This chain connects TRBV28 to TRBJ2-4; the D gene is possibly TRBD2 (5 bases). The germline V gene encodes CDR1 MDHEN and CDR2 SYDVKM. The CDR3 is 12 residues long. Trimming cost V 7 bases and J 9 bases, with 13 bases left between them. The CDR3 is CASKLGVGIQYF. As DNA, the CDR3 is TGTGCCAGCAAACTCGGGGTGGGCATTCAGTACTTC.

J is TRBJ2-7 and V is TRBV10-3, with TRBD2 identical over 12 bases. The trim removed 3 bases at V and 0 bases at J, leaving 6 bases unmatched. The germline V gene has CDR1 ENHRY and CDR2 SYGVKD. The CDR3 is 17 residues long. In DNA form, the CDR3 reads TGTGCCATCAGTGAACTAGCGGGAGGCTTCTCCTCCTACGAGCAGTACTTC. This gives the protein CAISELAGGFSSYEQYF.

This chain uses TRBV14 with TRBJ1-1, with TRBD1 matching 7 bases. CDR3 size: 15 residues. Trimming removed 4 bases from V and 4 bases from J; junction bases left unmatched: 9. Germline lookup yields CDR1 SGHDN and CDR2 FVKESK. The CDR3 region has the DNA TGTGCCAGCAGCCCCCAGACAGGGTTGAGCACTGAAGCTTTCTTT. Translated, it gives CASSPQTGLSTEAFF.

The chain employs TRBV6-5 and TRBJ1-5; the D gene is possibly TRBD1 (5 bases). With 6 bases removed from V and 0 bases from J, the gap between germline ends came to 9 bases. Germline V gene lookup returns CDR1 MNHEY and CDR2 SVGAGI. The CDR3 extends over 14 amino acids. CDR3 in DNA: TGTGCCAGCAGGACAGCGGATAGCAATCAGCCCCAGCATTTT. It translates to CASRTADSNQPQHF.

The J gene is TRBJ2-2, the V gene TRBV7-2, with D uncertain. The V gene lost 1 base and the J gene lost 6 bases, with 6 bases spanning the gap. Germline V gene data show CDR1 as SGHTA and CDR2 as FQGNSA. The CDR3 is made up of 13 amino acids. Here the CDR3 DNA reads TGTGCCAGCAGCTTAGTAGGGTCCGGGGAGCTGTTTTTT. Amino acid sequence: CASSLVGSGELFF.

Here the CDR3 DNA reads TGTGCCAGCACCCCGGGAGGGGGGTCTGGGGCCAACGTCCTGACTTTC. Amino acid sequence: CASTPGGGSGANVLTF. V and J are TRBV5-6 and TRBJ2-6; 8 nucleotides match TRBD2. In germline, CDR1 is SGHDT, CDR2 YYEEEE. V was pared by 6 bases and J by 1 base, with 6 bases of the junction left unmatched. CDR3 size: 16 residues.

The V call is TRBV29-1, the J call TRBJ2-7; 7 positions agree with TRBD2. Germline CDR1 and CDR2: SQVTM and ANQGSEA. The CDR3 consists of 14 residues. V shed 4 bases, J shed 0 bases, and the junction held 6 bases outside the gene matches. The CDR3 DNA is TGCAGCGTTGGCCCTAGCGGATACTCCTACGAGCAGTACTTC. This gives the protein CSVGPSGYSYEQYF.

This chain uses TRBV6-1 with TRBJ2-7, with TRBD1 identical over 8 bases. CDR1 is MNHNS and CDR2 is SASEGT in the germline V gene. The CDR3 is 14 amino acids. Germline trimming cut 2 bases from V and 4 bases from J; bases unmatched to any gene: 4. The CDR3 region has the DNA TGTGCCAGCAGTGAACCAGGGGGCTCTTACGAGCAGTACTTC. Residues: CASSEPGGSYEQYF.

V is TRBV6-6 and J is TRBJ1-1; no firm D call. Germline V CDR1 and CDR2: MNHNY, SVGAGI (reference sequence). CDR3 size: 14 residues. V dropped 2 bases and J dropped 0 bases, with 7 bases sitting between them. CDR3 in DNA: TGTGCCAGCAGTTACGTCCGGGTGAACACTGAAGCTTTCTTT. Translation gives CASSYVRVNTEAFF.

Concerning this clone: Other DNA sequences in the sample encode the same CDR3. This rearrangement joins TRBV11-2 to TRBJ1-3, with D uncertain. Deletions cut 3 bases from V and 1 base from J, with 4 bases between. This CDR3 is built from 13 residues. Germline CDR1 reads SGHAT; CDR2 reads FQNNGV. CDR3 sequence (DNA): TGTGCCAGCAGCTTGGGATCTGGAAACACCATATATTTT. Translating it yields CASSLGSGNTIYF.

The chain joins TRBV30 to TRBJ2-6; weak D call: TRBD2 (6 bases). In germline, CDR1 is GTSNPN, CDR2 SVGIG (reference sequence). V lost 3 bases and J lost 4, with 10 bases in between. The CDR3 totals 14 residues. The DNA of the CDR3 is TGTGCCTGGAGCCCGGGGGTAGGGGCCAACGTCCTGACTTTC. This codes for CAWSPGVGANVLTF.

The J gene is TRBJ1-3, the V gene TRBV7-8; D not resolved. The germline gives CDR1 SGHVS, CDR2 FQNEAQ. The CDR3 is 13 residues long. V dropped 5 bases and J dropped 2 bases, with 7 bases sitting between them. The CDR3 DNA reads TGTGCCAGCAGCCACCCGACTGGAAACACCATATATTTT. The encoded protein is CASSHPTGNTIYF.

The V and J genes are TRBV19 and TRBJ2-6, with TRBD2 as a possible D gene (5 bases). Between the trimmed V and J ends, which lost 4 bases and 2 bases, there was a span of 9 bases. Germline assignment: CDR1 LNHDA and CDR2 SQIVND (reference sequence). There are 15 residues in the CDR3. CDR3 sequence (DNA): TGTGCCAGTAGTACCCTCGGGGCTGGGGCCAACGTCCTGACTTTC. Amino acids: CASSTLGAGANVLTF.

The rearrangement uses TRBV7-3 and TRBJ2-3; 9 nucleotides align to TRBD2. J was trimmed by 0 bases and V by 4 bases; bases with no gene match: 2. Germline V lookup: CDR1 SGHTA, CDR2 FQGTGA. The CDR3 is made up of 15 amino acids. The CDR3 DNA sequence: TGTGCCAGCAGCTCCAGCGGGGGGAGCACAGATACGCAGTATTTT. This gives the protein CASSSSGGSTDTQYF.

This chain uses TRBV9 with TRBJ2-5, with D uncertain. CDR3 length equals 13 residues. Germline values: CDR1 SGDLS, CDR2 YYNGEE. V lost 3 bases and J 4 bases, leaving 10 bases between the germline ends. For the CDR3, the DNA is TGTGCCAGCAGCGCGGACCCGCGAGAGACCCAGTACTTC. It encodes CASSADPRETQYF.

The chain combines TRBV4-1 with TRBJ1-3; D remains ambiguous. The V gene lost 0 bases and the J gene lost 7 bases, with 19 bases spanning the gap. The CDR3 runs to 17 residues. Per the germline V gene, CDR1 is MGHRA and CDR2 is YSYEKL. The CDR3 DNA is TGCGCCAGCAGCCAAGATGTTGCCCGTGGAACACGGAACACCATATATTTT. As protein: CASSQDVARGTRNTIYF.